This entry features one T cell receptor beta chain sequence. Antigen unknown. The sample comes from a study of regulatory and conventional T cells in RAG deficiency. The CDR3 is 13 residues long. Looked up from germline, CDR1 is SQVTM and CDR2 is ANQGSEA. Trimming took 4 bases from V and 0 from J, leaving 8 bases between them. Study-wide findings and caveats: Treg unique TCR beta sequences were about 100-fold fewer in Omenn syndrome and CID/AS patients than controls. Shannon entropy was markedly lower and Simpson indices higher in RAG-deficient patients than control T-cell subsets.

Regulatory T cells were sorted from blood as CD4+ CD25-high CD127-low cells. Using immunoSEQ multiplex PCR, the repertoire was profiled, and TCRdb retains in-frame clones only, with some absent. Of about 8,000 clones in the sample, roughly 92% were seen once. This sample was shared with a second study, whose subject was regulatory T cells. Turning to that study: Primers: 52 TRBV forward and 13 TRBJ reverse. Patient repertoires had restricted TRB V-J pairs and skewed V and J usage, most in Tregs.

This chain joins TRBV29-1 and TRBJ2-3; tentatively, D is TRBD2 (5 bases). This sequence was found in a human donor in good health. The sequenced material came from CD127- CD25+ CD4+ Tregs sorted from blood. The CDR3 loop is CSVAPSSTDTQYF. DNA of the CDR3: TGCAGCGTTGCGCCTAGCAGCACAGATACGCAGTATTTT.